Below are 29 T cell receptor beta chains sequenced from a single sample in a study of T cell responses to AZD1222 COVID-19 vaccine. This table comes from immunoSEQ multiplex PCR, and its TCRdb copy is limited to in-frame clones, with some not included. This repertoire shows about 61,000 clones, 81% found once; its top ten account for 26%. Here the sequenced sample was peripheral blood, taken 28 days after the second AZD1222 dose. The receptors derive from an adult who received the AZD1222 COVID-19 vaccine.

The V gene is TRBV4-1, the J gene TRBJ2-5, with D perhaps TRBD2 (7 bases). CDR1 and CDR2 from the germline V gene are MGHRA and YSYEKL. The CDR3 covers 15 residues. Trimming pared 5 bases from V and 5 bases from J, leaving 18 bases between. Written as DNA, the CDR3 is TGCGCCAGCAGCTTGAGTGGGGGGGGCAGGGAGACCCAGTACTTC. This translates into CASSLSGGGRETQYF.

J is TRBJ1-1 and V is TRBV19; D possibly corresponds to TRBD1 (6 bases). Germline V CDR1 and CDR2: LNHDA, SQIVND (reference sequence). Trimming took 7 bases from V and 5 from J, leaving 23 bases between them. The CDR3 is made up of 16 amino acids. The CDR3 nucleotides read TGTGCCAGTAAGGTTTTCGGGGGCGCTGGGAGGACTGAAGCTTTCTTT. This sequence encodes CASKVFGGAGRTEAFF.

The rearrangement links TRBV27 to TRBJ1-6; D may be TRBD1 (6 bases). The CDR3 extends over 17 amino acids. V was shortened by 0 bases and J by 9 bases, with 18 bases between the two germline ends. The V gene's germline CDR1 is MNHEY and CDR2 SMNVEV (reference sequence). The CDR3 loop reads CASSLSTQGQLFSPLHF. The CDR3 nucleotides read TGTGCCAGCAGTTTATCGACCCAGGGACAATTATTTTCACCCCTCCACTTT.

This chain uses TRBV28 with TRBJ1-1; D is undetermined. The CDR3 extends over 14 amino acids. CDR1 is MDHEN and CDR2 is SYDVKM in the germline V gene. With 6 bases removed from V and 3 bases from J, the gap between germline ends came to 14 bases. The CDR3, as DNA: TGTGCCAGCAGCTCGGGCCCCGGGGACACTGAAGCTTTCTTT. Translating gives CASSSGPGDTEAFF.

This chain links TRBV28 with TRBJ1-6; 11 bases are shared with TRBD1. J was trimmed by 9 bases and V by 6 bases; bases with no gene match: 7. In germline, CDR1 is MDHEN, CDR2 SYDVKM. CDR3 size: 15 residues. CDR3 sequence (DNA): TGTGCCAGCAGCCCGCGGACAGGGGGCCTTTCACCCCTCCACTTT. Translation: CASSPRTGGLSPLHF. The full variable domain, its missing parts supplied by reference TRBV28 and TRBJ1-6, is DVKVTQSSRYLVKRTGEKVFLECVQDMDHENMFWYRQDPGLGLRLIYFSYDVKMKEKGDIPEGYSVSREKKERFSLILESASTNQTSMYLCASSPRTGGLSPLHFGNGTRLTVT.

The chain recombines TRBV6-5 with TRBJ1-3; D gene uncertain. V was pared by 4 bases and J by 4 bases, with 8 bases between. Germline CDR1 is MNHEY and CDR2 is SVGAGI. The CDR3 is 13 amino acids. This chain's CDR3 is CASSSHQGNTIYF. In DNA, the CDR3 is TGTGCCAGCAGTTCCCATCAGGGAAACACCATATATTTT.

This chain uses TRBV27 with TRBJ2-7; the D is unclear. The CDR3 loop spans 13 amino acids. Trimming left V 6 bases short and J 12 bases short, with 21 bases between. The germline V gene encodes CDR1 MNHEY and CDR2 SMNVEV (reference sequence). The CDR3 bases are TGTGCCAGCAGGAACCCAGCCCGCGGAGCGTGGTACTTC. Translation gives CASRNPARGAWYF.

The chain uses TRBV7-2 and TRBJ2-7; 8 nucleotides align to TRBD2. This CDR3 region has 17 residues. Germline trimming cut 4 bases from V and 1 base from J; bases unmatched to any gene: 12. CDR1 SGHTA and CDR2 FQGNSA come from the germline V gene. The CDR3 DNA reads TGTGCCAGCAGCTCCCCCCGTACTAGCGGAGTTTCCTACGAGCAGTACTTC. It translates to CASSSPRTSGVSYEQYF. Variable domain in full (rest from reference TRBV7-2 and TRBJ2-7): GAGVSQSPSNKVTEKGKDVELRCDPISGHTALYWYRQSLGQGLEFLIYFQGNSAPDKSGLPSDRFSAERTGGSVSTLTIQRTQQEDSAVYLCASSSPRTSGVSYEQYFGPGTRLTVT.

The chain links TRBV6-5 to TRBJ1-5; D not resolved. Germline lookup yields CDR1 MNHEY and CDR2 SVGAGI. This CDR3 has 13 residues. V lost 6 bases to trimming and J lost 7 bases, with 13 bases between them. CDR3 residues: CASRSHQGQPQHF. CDR3 DNA sequence: TGTGCCAGCAGGTCGCATCAAGGACAGCCCCAGCATTTT.

This sequence joins TRBV19 and TRBJ2-2, with 7 positions matching TRBD1. The CDR3 is made up of 16 amino acids. In germline, CDR1 is LNHDA, CDR2 SQIVND (reference sequence). V was clipped by 4 bases and J by 2 bases; unmatched bases: 7. This CDR3 is CASSTQDRLNTGELFF. DNA of the CDR3: TGTGCCAGTAGTACCCAGGACAGGCTTAACACCGGGGAGCTGTTTTTT.

This clone was picked up one time. The chain links TRBV2 to TRBJ2-3, with D perhaps TRBD1 (7 bases). With 4 bases removed from V and 3 bases from J, the gap between germline ends came to 14 bases. The germline gives CDR1 SNHLY, CDR2 FYNNEI. This CDR3 contains 15 residues. The CDR3 here is CASSAEAGGTDTQYF. Here the CDR3 DNA reads TGTGCCAGCAGTGCTGAGGCAGGGGGGACAGATACGCAGTATTTT.

The chain joins TRBV5-6 to TRBJ2-1; 13 bases match TRBD2. The CDR3 is 19 residues long. CDR1 and CDR2 from the germline V gene are SGHDT and YYEEEE. V gave up 4 bases and J gave up 2 bases; unmatched junction bases: 12. CDR3 region: CASSPPGLAGFTAYNEQFF. The CDR3 bases are TGTGCCAGCAGCCCTCCGGGACTAGCGGGGTTTACAGCCTACAATGAGCAGTTCTTC.

The table lists this clone with a count of one. The chain employs TRBV7-2 and TRBJ2-2; the match to TRBD2 covers 11 bases. The CDR3 runs 16 residues. The ends lost 1 base at V and 3 bases at J; junction bases unmatched: 1. CDR1 is SGHTA, CDR2 FQGNSA, per germline. CDR3 in amino acids: CASSLGTSGYTGELFF. The CDR3 nucleotides are TGTGCCAGCAGCTTAGGGACTAGCGGGTACACCGGGGAGCTGTTTTTT.

This clone was detected only a few times. The chain employs TRBV12-3 or TRBV12-4 and TRBJ2-7; TRBD2 aligns across 8 bases. V gave up 5 bases and J gave up 7 bases; unmatched junction bases: 7. This CDR3 is built from 13 residues. CDR3 residues: CASSLGLAAEQYF. CDR3 DNA sequence: TGTGCCAGCAGTCTCGGACTAGCTGCTGAGCAGTACTTC.

For the CDR3, the DNA is TGTGCCAGCATCAAGGACAGGAGCTCCTACGAGCAGTACTTC. Its protein product is CASIKDRSSYEQYF. The J gene is TRBJ2-7, the V gene TRBV7-9, with TRBD1 identical over 7 bases. Germline V gene lookup returns CDR1 SEHNR and CDR2 FQNEAQ (reference sequence). V trimming: 7 bases; J trimming: 0 bases; junction bases outside the gene matches: 6. The CDR3 has 14 amino acids.

The V gene is TRBV6-5, the J gene TRBJ2-7, with TRBD2 matching 7 bases. The CDR3 is 15 amino acids. Germline V gene data show CDR1 as MNHEY and CDR2 as SVGAGI. V was pared by 5 bases and J by 2 bases, with 9 bases of the junction left unmatched. CDR3 residues: CASSPPPSGPYEQYF. For the CDR3, the DNA is TGTGCCAGCAGTCCACCTCCTAGCGGACCCTACGAGCAGTACTTC.

The chain couples TRBV19 to TRBJ1-6; possible D gene TRBD1, 6 bases. This CDR3 has 17 amino acids. The germline V gene has CDR1 LNHDA and CDR2 SQIVND (reference sequence). Trimming cost V 3 bases and J 0 bases, with 12 bases left between them. As DNA, the CDR3 is TGTGCCAGTAGTATTGGGGGGCAGAGCTCCTATAATTCACCCCTCCACTTT. It translates to CASSIGGQSSYNSPLHF.

The chain has TRBV6-5 and TRBJ2-7, with D unresolved. V lost 0 bases to trimming and J lost 7 bases, with 16 bases between them. CDR1 is MNHEY and CDR2 is SVGAGI in the germline V gene. The CDR3 has 15 amino acids. This CDR3 reads CASSYSLVLASEQYF. In DNA form, the CDR3 reads TGTGCCAGCAGTTACTCATTAGTGCTGGCGAGTGAGCAGTACTTC.

The gene calls are TRBV18 and TRBJ1-1, with D possibly TRBD1 on 6 matching bases. Looked up from germline, CDR1 is KGHSH and CDR2 is LQKENI. The CDR3 is 15 amino acids. V was cut by 3 bases and J by 4 bases, with 15 bases left in between. The CDR3 nucleotides are TGTGCCAGCTCACCGCGGACAGTCACGGTCACTGAAGCTTTCTTT. It translates to CASSPRTVTVTEAFF. Using reference TRBV18 and TRBJ1-1 for the parts outside the CDR3, the full variable domain is NAGVMQNPRHLVRRRGQEARLRCSPMKGHSHVYWYRQLPEEGLKFMVYLQKENIIDESGMPKERFSAEFPKEGPSILRIQQVVRGDSAAYFCASSPRTVTVTEAFFGQGTRLTVV.

This clone was seen more than once but under ten times. CDR3 sequence (DNA): TGTGCCAGCAGTTCCGGGACTAGGGCCACGAGCTCCTACAATGAGCAGTTCTTC. It specifies CASSSGTRATSSYNEQFF. The chain recombines TRBV6-4 with TRBJ2-1; TRBD2 matches at 8 bases. V lost 5 bases, J lost 0 bases, and 12 bases stayed unmatched. The germline gives CDR1 MRHNA, CDR2 SNTAGT. The CDR3 runs 18 residues.

The chain links TRBV4-3 to TRBJ2-7, with 9 positions matching TRBD2. The V and J ends lost 6 bases and 3 bases, in that order; junction bases with no gene match: 6. The germline gives CDR1 LGHNA, CDR2 YSLEER. The CDR3 sequence is 14 residues long. The CDR3 coding sequence is TGCGCCAGCAGGGTCGATAGCGGGAGCTACGAGCAGTACTTC. It is translated as CASRVDSGSYEQYF.

There are a few counts of this clone. This chain links TRBV4-1 with TRBJ2-7; TRBD1 aligns across 11 bases. CDR3 length equals 16 residues. J gave up 3 bases and V 0 bases, and 4 bases lay outside the gene matches. Germline lookup yields CDR1 MGHRA and CDR2 YSYEKL. CDR3 nucleotide sequence: TGCGCCAGCAGCCAAGACGGGACAGGGGGTAGCTACGAGCAGTACTTC. As protein: CASSQDGTGGSYEQYF.

The chain employs TRBV5-4 and TRBJ1-1, with TRBD1 as a possible D gene (6 bases). CDR3 length: 17 amino acids. The germline V and J ends were trimmed by 9 bases and 0 bases, with 24 bases remaining between them. Germline values: CDR1 SGHNT, CDR2 YYREEE (reference sequence). DNA for the CDR3: TGTGCCACTACTGGGGGGCAACGCACCCTCATGAACACTGAAGCTTTCTTT. This sequence encodes CATTGGQRTLMNTEAFF.

The chain uses TRBV11-2 and TRBJ2-3, with D possibly matching TRBD2 (6 bases). The germline V gene encodes CDR1 SGHAT and CDR2 FQNNGV. The CDR3 is made up of 16 amino acids. Trimming removed 5 bases at V and 3 bases at J, with 18 bases between. For the CDR3, the DNA is TGTGCCAGCAGCCCAAGATCCAAAGGAGGGACAGATACGCAGTATTTT. This codes for CASSPRSKGGTDTQYF. Supplemented by reference TRBV11-2 and TRBJ2-3, the full variable domain reads EAGVAQSPRYKIIEKRQSVAFWCNPISGHATLYWYQQILGQGPKLLIQFQNNGVVDDSQLPKDRFSAERLKGVDSTLKIQPAKLEDSAVYLCASSPRSKGGTDTQYFGPGTRLTVL.

The V and J genes are TRBV5-5 and TRBJ2-5, with D unclear. Trimming cost V 4 bases and J 2 bases, with 6 bases left between them. Germline V gene sequence: CDR1 SGHKS, CDR2 YYEKEE (reference sequence). CDR3 length: 12 amino acids. CDR3 sequence: CASSPLQETQYF. The CDR3 nucleotides are TGTGCCAGCAGCCCGTTGCAAGAGACCCAGTACTTC.

The chain is built from TRBV19 and TRBJ2-1; D call uncertain. The germline V gene has CDR1 LNHDA and CDR2 SQIVND (reference sequence). The CDR3 consists of 15 residues. The germline V and J ends were trimmed by 3 bases and 0 bases, with 9 bases remaining between them. The CDR3 protein is CASSMGSLSYNEQFF. In DNA form, the CDR3 reads TGTGCCAGTAGTATGGGCAGCCTCTCCTACAATGAGCAGTTCTTC.

As concerns this clone: The junction differs from germline at one of its ends, possibly a read error. The V call is TRBV12-3 or TRBV12-4, the J call TRBJ2-7, with 7 positions matching TRBD2. The CDR3 is made up of 12 amino acids. The CDR3 region is CASSQGQRDLIF. Here the CDR3 DNA reads TGTGCCAGCAGCCAAGGGCAGCGGGACCTTATCTTC.

This chain joins TRBV30 and TRBJ2-7; D is ambiguous. Germline loops: CDR1 GTSNPN, CDR2 SVGIG (reference sequence). The CDR3 is 12 residues long. Trimming stripped 1 base from V and 3 bases from J, with 7 bases between. This CDR3 reads CAWSDSRYEQYF. CDR3 bases: TGTGCCTGGAGTGATAGTCGCTACGAGCAGTACTTC. The whole variable domain, filled in from reference TRBV30 and TRBJ2-7, reads SQTIHQWPATLVQPVGSPLSLECTVEGTSNPNLYWYRQAAGRGLQLLFYSVGIGQISSEVPQNLSASRPQDRQFILSSKKLLLSDSGFYLCAWSDSRYEQYFGPGTRLTVT.

This clone was observed a single time. The chain carries TRBV2 and TRBJ2-7; D tentatively reads TRBD1 or TRBD2 (5 bases each). The length of the CDR3 is 14 residues. In germline, CDR1 is SNHLY, CDR2 FYNNEI. The V gene lost 3 bases and the J gene lost 3 bases, with 12 bases spanning the gap. The CDR3 protein is CASSDRGTYYEQYF. The DNA of the CDR3 is TGTGCCAGCAGTGATCGGGGCACCTACTACGAGCAGTACTTC.